Listed below are T cell receptor beta chains from one sample, sequenced in a study of identical twins. In TCRdb, the 5' RACE reads were re-called with MiXCR into one record per CDR3 protein. The sample has around 300,000 distinct CDR3 sequences, 6.5% to 9.5% seen once. Another study also made use of these data, one on yellow fever vaccine responses in identical twins.

Sequenced: memory (CD45RO+) T cells sorted from blood. The source of these receptors is a young woman in good health. Each CDR3 is given without its conserved first and last residue.

TRBV4-2	TRBJ2-2	ASSQGLAVGAGELF
TRBV7-9	TRBJ1-2	ASSLVLGTVNYGYT
TRBV7-7	TRBJ2-5	ASSSGLKKTQY
TRBV6-5	TRBJ2-5	ASSYSISVPQETQY
TRBV4-1	TRBJ2-1	ASSQNFPRALESNEQF
TRBV28	TRBJ1-5	ASGDKKRAQH
TRBV24-1	TRBJ2-3	ATSDLQGSRDTQY
TRBV6-2/TRBV6-3	TRBJ2-7	ASSYSRGGPTKNEQY
TRBV3-1	TRBJ1-2	ASSRGPKANYGYT
TRBV15	TRBJ1-3	ATSRDKWPGQNINTIY